Listed here are 22 T cell receptor beta chains from one sample, sequenced in a study of T-cell memory formation after mild COVID-19. TCRdb reanalysed the 5' RACE reads using MiXCR and keeps one entry per CDR3 protein. The sample carries more than 300,000 distinct CDR3 sequences, approximately 22% recorded once. Sample: PBMCs or a T cell subset sorted from them (not recorded which). The receptors originated from a man between 18 and 35 years old who had mild COVID-19 (a few samples of this study predate the infection). Cell type and time point are not known.

The sample holds a few counts of this clonotype. V usage is TRBV5-4 and J usage is TRBJ2-3, with TRBD2 matching over 9 bases. The germline V gene encodes CDR1 SGHNT and CDR2 YYREEE (reference sequence). J gave up 1 base and V 5 bases, and 5 bases lay outside the gene matches. There are 15 residues in the CDR3. The CDR3 DNA follows: TGTGCCAGCAGTCCTAGCGGGGTGCGCACAGATACGCAGTATTTT. It specifies CASSPSGVRTDTQYF.

Only a few counts were recorded for this clonotype. This chain links TRBV20-1 with TRBJ1-1; D possibly corresponds to TRBD1 (6 bases). This CDR3 is 15 amino acids long. Germline CDR1 DFQATT, CDR2 SNEGSKA (reference sequence). V dropped 6 bases and J dropped 1 base, with 18 bases sitting between them. The CDR3 region is CSARQGLGGNTEAFF. The CDR3 DNA reads as TGCAGTGCCAGACAAGGCCTAGGGGGGAACACTGAAGCTTTCTTT.

V gene TRBV24-1 combines with J gene TRBJ2-3; 9 nucleotides match TRBD1. Looked up from germline, CDR1 is KGHDR and CDR2 is SFDVKD. J was trimmed by 5 bases and V by 4 bases; bases with no gene match: 3. The CDR3 is 14 residues long. The CDR3 region has the DNA TGTGCCACCAGTGAACAGGGGGCGCAAGATACGCAGTATTTT. It specifies CATSEQGAQDTQYF.

This clonotype came up a few times. This rearrangement joins TRBV18 to TRBJ2-1; 8 bases line up with TRBD2. The ends lost 5 bases at V and 4 bases at J; junction bases unmatched: 13. The V gene's germline CDR1 is KGHSH and CDR2 LQKENI. This CDR3 comprises 17 residues. DNA for the CDR3: TGTGCCAGCTCAACGGGTATCGGCGGGGGGCAGTACAATGAGCAGTTCTTC. Translated: CASSTGIGGGQYNEQFF.

The gene calls are TRBV4-2 and TRBJ2-2; D remains unclear. This CDR3 spans 16 amino acids. Deletions cut 0 bases from V and 2 bases from J, with 10 bases between. Germline V gene lookup returns CDR1 LGHNA and CDR2 YNFKEQ. The CDR3 DNA follows: TGTGCCAGCAGCCAAGATAATCCCGGAAACACCGGGGAGCTGTTTTTT. The encoded protein is CASSQDNPGNTGELFF.

The CDR3 reads CASSLAGHQGEKLFF. Written as DNA, the CDR3 is TGTGCCAGCAGCTTAGCGGGACACCAAGGAGAAAAACTGTTTTTT. The chain employs TRBV7-2 and TRBJ1-4; maybe TRBD1 (6 bases). Germline V lookup: CDR1 SGHTA, CDR2 FQGNSA. The CDR3 runs to 15 residues. V gave up 0 bases and J gave up 8 bases, with 13 bases separating them.

This rearrangement joins TRBV6-6 to TRBJ2-4; maybe TRBD1 (5 bases). V dropped 4 bases and J dropped 0 bases, with 13 bases sitting between them. Germline lookup yields CDR1 MNHNY and CDR2 SVGAGI (reference sequence). The CDR3 has 16 residues. CDR3 residues: CASSLVRVGAKNIQYF. The CDR3 bases are TGTGCCAGCAGTTTAGTCAGGGTTGGAGCCAAAAACATTCAGTACTTC.

This clonotype was recorded at least ten times. The CDR3 nucleotides read TGTGCCAGCAGCTTAACGCAGGGGGGCTCTAGGGCTCCTGCTTTCTTT. This sequence encodes CASSLTQGGSRAPAFF. This chain uses TRBV11-2 with TRBJ1-1, with 7 bases aligning to TRBD1. The CDR3 loop spans 16 amino acids. Losses at the gene ends were 2 bases for V and 11 bases for J; bases not matched to a gene: 17. Germline V gene data show CDR1 as SGHAT and CDR2 as FQNNGV.

The rearrangement uses TRBV10-2 and TRBJ1-1; D remains ambiguous. Germline CDR1 WSHSY, CDR2 SAAADI. The V gene lost 8 bases and the J gene lost 1 base, with 11 bases spanning the gap. The CDR3 contains 13 residues. CDR3 bases: TGCGCCAGCTCTGCGGTGAAGAACACTGAAGCTTTCTTT. Translated, it gives CASSAVKNTEAFF.

This chain uses TRBV28 with TRBJ2-7; a weak D match, TRBD1 (6 bases). Germline V gene data show CDR1 as MDHEN and CDR2 as SYDVKM. V was pared by 2 bases and J by 2 bases, with 13 bases between. The CDR3 is 15 residues long. DNA of the CDR3: TGTGCCAGCAGTTTAGGGGGCAATCGGCCCTACGAGCAGTACGTC. It codes for CASSLGGNRPYEQYV.

This chain connects TRBV12-3 or TRBV12-4 to TRBJ1-6; D is undetermined. The V and J ends lost 3 bases and 10 bases respectively, with 10 bases between them. There are 13 residues in the CDR3. CDR3 nucleotide sequence: TGTGCCAGCAGTTTCACAGAGAGATCACCCCTCCACTTT. Protein sequence: CASSFTERSPLHF.

This clonotype was counted only a few times. The V call is TRBV5-6, the J call TRBJ2-1; a possible D gene is TRBD2 (5 bases). Germline CDR1 and CDR2: SGHDT and YYEEEE. The length of the CDR3 is 13 residues. Trimming stripped 1 base from V and 4 bases from J, with 6 bases between. The CDR3 DNA follows: TGTGCCAGCAGCTTGCGGACTTACAATGAGCAGTTCTTC. Translated, it gives CASSLRTYNEQFF.

The rearrangement links TRBV7-2 to TRBJ2-3, with 11 bases fitting TRBD2. CDR3 length: 15 residues. The V gene end was trimmed by 5 bases and the J gene end by 4 bases; junction bases not matched to a gene: 5. Germline V lookup: CDR1 SGHTA, CDR2 FQGNSA. The CDR3 reads CASSPLAGVPDTQYF. DNA for the CDR3: TGTGCCAGCAGCCCACTAGCGGGGGTACCAGATACGCAGTATTTT.

This clonotype turned up a few times. An end of the junction differs from the germline gene, which may be a read error. This chain connects TRBV6-1 to TRBJ1-1, with 7 bases matching TRBD1. In germline, CDR1 is MNHNS, CDR2 SASEGT. The CDR3 totals 13 residues. CDR3 DNA sequence: TGTGACAGCAAGCGGGACAGTTCAGCTGAAGCTTTCTTT. Its translation: CDSKRDSSAEAFF.

This clonotype came up a few times. The chain links TRBV4-3 to TRBJ1-5; tentatively, D is TRBD1 (6 bases). CDR1 and CDR2 from the germline V gene are LGHNA and YSLEER. The V and J ends lost 1 base and 2 bases respectively, with 9 bases between them. This CDR3 region has 15 residues. This CDR3 is CASSQVYRGNQPQHF. The CDR3 DNA is TGCGCCAGCAGCCAAGTATACAGGGGCAATCAGCCCCAGCATTTT.

Only a few counts were recorded for this clonotype. In DNA, the CDR3 is TGTGCCAGCAGCTTAGGGCGAGGAGCTGGGGCCAACGTCCTGACTTTC. Amino acids: CASSLGRGAGANVLTF. The chain employs TRBV7-2 and TRBJ2-6, with D hard to call. V dropped 1 base and J dropped 2 bases, with 9 bases sitting between them. The CDR3 is made up of 16 amino acids. CDR1 SGHTA and CDR2 FQGNSA come from the germline V gene.

On this clonotype: The junction does not match germline at one end; this may be a read error. This chain uses TRBV7-7 with TRBJ2-2; TRBD2 matches at 8 bases. Germline CDR1 reads SSHAT; CDR2 reads FNYEAQ (reference sequence). This CDR3 is 16 amino acids long. CDR3 bases: TGTGCTAGCAGCGGCCGAGCGGCTAGCGGGACCGGGGAGCTGTTTTTT. Its protein is CASSGRAASGTGELFF.

The chain uses TRBV7-3 and TRBJ2-3, with a tentative D call TRBD2 (6 bases). Germline CDR1 is SGHTA and CDR2 is FQGTGA. Trimming cost V 3 bases and J 5 bases, with 15 bases left between them. The CDR3 totals 15 residues. CDR3 region: CASSLGGATGDTQYF. CDR3 bases: TGTGCCAGCAGCTTGGGCGGGGCCACCGGAGATACGCAGTATTTT.

This clonotype has more than one count but fewer than ten. The rearrangement links TRBV6-5 to TRBJ2-3; possible D gene TRBD2, 7 bases. The CDR3 covers 20 residues. Germline loops: CDR1 MNHEY, CDR2 SVGAGI. Trimming removed 0 bases at V and 2 bases at J, with 24 bases between. The CDR3 here is CASSYSKGGKVAGSTDTQYF. Written as DNA, the CDR3 is TGTGCCAGCAGTTACTCGAAGGGGGGGAAGGTAGCGGGCTCCACAGATACGCAGTATTTT.

CDR3 in amino acids: CSAQDRSNTGELFF. CDR3 sequence (DNA): TGCAGTGCACAGGACAGGTCTAACACCGGGGAGCTGTTTTTT. This chain uses TRBV20-1 with TRBJ2-2; 7 nucleotides align to TRBD1. The CDR3 extends over 14 amino acids. Per germline, CDR1 DFQATT and CDR2 SNEGSKA (reference sequence). The V gene end was trimmed by 6 bases and the J gene end by 2 bases; junction bases not matched to a gene: 6.

The table lists this clonotype with a few counts. Germline is not matched at one junction end, which may reflect a read error. The CDR3 sequence: CATRDWLTAFF. CDR3 nucleotides: TGTGCCACCAGAGATTGGTTAACGGCTTTCTTT. This chain connects TRBV24-1 to TRBJ1-1; D call uncertain. The CDR3 covers 11 residues. Germline assignment: CDR1 KGHDR and CDR2 SFDVKD.

Points on this clonotype: A much larger clone differs from this one at a single base, so this may be a read error. The chain combines TRBV11-2 with TRBJ2-3, with D hard to call. The CDR3 loop spans 13 amino acids. The germline gives CDR1 SGHAT, CDR2 FQNNGV. Between the trimmed V and J ends, which lost 0 bases and 5 bases, there was a span of 6 bases. DNA of the CDR3: TGTGCCAGCAGCTTAGATAAGGGAGATACGCAGTATTTT. Translating it yields CASSLDKGDTQYF.